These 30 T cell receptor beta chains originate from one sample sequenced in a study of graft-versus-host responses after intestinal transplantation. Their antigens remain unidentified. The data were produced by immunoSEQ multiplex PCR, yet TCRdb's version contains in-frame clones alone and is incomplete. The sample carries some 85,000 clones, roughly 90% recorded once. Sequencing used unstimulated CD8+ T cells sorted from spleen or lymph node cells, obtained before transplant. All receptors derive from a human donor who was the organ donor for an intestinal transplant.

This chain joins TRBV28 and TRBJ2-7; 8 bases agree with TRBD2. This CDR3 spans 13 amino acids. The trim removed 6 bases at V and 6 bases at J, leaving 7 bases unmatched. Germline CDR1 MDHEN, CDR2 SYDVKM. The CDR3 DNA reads TGTGCCAGCAGCTCCGGACTAGCCAGCGAGCAGTACTTC. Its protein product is CASSSGLASEQYF.

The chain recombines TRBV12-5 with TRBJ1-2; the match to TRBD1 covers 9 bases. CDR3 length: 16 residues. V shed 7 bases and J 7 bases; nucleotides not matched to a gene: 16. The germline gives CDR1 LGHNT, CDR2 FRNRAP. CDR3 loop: CASDSPPGQGNFGYTF. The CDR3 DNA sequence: TGTGCTAGTGACTCCCCCCCGGGACAGGGAAATTTTGGCTACACCTTC.

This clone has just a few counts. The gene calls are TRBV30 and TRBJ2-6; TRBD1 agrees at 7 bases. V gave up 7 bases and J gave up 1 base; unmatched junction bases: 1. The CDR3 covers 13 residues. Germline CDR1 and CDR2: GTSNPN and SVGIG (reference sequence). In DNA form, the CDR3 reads TGTGCCTTCAGGGGGTCTGGGGCCAACGTCCTGACTTTC. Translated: CAFRGSGANVLTF.

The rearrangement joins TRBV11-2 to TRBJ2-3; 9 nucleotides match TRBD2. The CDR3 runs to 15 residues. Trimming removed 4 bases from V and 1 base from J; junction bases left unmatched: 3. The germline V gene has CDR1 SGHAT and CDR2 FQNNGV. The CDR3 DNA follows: TGTGCCAGCAGCTATAGCGGGGGACGCACAGATACGCAGTATTTT. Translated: CASSYSGGRTDTQYF.

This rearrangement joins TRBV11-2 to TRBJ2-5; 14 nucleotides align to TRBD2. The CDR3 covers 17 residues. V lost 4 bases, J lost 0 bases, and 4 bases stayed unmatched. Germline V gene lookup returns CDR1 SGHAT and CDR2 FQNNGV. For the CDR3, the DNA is TGTGCCAGCAGCTGGACTAGCGGGGGGCGGTACCAAGAGACCCAGTACTTC. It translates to CASSWTSGGRYQETQYF.

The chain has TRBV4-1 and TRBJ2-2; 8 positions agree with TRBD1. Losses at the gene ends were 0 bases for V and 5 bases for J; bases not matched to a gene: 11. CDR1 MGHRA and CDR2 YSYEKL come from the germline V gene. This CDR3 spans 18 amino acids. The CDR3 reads CASSQDVAGGSVTGELFF. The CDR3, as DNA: TGCGCCAGCAGCCAAGATGTGGCAGGGGGCTCCGTTACCGGGGAGCTGTTTTTT.

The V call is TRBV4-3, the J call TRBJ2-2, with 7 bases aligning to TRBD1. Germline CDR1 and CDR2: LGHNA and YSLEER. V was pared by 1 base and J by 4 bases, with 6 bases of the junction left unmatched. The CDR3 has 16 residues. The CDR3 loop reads CASSQVLQGSTGELFF. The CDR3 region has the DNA TGCGCCAGCAGCCAAGTTTTACAGGGGAGCACCGGGGAGCTGTTTTTT.

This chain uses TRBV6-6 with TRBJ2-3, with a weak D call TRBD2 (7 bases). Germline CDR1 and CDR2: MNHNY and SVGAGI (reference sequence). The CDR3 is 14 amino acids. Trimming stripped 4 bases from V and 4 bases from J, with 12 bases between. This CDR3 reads CASSSGGRSDTQYF. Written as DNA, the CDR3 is TGTGCCAGCAGTTCCGGGGGGCGGTCAGATACGCAGTATTTT.

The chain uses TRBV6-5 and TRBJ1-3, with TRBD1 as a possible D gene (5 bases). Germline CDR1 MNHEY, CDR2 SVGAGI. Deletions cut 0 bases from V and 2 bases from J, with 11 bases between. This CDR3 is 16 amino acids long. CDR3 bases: TGTGCCAGCAGTTACTCACGGGGGGGAACTGGAAACACCATATATTTT. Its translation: CASSYSRGGTGNTIYF.

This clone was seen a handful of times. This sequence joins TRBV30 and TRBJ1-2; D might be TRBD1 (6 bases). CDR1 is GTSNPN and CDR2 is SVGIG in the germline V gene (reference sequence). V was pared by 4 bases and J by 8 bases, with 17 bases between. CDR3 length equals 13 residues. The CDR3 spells CAWIGAWGGGYTF. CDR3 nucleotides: TGTGCCTGGATCGGGGCATGGGGGGGCGGCTACACCTTC.

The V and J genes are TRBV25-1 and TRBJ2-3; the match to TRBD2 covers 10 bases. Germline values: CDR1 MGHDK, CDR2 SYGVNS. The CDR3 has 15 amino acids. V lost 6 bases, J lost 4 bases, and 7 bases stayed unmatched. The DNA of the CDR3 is TGTGCCAGCAGGGAAGCGGGGGGGCCGGCAGATACGCAGTATTTT. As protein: CASREAGGPADTQYF. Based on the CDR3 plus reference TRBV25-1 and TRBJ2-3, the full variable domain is EADIYQTPRYLVIGTGKKITLECSQTMGHDKMYWYQQDPGMELHLIHYSYGVNSTEKGDLSSESTVSRIRTEHFPLTLESARPSHTSQYLCASREAGGPADTQYFGPGTRLTVL.

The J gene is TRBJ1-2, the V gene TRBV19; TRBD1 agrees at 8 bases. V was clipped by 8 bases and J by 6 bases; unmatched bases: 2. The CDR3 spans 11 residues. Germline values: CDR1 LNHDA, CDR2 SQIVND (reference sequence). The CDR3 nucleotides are TGTGCCAGTTCACAGGGGGATGGCTACACCTTC. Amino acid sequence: CASSQGDGYTF.

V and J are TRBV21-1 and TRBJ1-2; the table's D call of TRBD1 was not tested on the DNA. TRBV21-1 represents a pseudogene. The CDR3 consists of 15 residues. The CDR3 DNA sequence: TGTGCCAGCAGTGGCGTCAGGGTTACTGTCTATGGCTACACCTTC. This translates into CASSGVRVTVYGYTF.

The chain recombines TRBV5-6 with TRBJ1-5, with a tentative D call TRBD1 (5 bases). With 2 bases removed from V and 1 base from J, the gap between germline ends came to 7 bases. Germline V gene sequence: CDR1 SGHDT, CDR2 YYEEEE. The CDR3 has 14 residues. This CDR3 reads CASSFGGSNQPQHF. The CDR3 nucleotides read TGTGCCAGCAGCTTCGGGGGGAGCAATCAGCCCCAGCATTTT.

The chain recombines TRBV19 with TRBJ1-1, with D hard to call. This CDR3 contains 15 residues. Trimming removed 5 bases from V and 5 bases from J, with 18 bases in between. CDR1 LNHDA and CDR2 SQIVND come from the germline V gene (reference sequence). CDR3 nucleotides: TGTGCCAGTAGTCGGGCACTCCAACCGGGGACTGAAGCTTTCTTT. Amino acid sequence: CASSRALQPGTEAFF.

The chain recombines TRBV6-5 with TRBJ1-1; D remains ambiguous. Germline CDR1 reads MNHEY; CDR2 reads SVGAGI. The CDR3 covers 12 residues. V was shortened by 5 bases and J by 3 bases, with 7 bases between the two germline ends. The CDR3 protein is CASSELDTEAFF. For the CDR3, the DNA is TGTGCCAGCAGTGAACTGGACACTGAAGCTTTCTTT.

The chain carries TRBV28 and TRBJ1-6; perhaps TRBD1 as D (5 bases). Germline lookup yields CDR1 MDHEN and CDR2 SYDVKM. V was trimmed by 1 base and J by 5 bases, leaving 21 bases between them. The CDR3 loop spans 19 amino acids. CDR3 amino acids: CASSLFIRARHINNSPLHF. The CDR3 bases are TGTGCCAGCAGTTTATTTATCAGGGCCCGGCACATAAATAATTCACCCCTCCACTTT.

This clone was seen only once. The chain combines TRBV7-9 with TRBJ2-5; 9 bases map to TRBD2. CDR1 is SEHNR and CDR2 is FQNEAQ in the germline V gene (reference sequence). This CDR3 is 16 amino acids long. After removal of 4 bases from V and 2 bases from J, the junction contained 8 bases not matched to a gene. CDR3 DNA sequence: TGTGCCAGCAGCTCCTCCGGGCTAGCGGGGCAAGAGACCCAGTACTTC. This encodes CASSSSGLAGQETQYF.

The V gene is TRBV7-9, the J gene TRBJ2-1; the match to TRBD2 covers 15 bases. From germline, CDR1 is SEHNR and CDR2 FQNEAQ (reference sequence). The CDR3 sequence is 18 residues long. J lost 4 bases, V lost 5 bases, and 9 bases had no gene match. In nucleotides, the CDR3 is TGTGCCAGCAGCCGAGGACTAGCGGGGGGGCCGGCTTACAATGAGCAGTTCTTC. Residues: CASSRGLAGGPAYNEQFF.

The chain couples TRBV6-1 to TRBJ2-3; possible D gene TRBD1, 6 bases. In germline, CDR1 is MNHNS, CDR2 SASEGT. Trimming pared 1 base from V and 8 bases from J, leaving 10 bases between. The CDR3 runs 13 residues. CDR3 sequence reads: CASSEGGHGTQYF. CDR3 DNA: TGTGCCAGCAGTGAAGGGGGGCATGGTACGCAGTATTTT.

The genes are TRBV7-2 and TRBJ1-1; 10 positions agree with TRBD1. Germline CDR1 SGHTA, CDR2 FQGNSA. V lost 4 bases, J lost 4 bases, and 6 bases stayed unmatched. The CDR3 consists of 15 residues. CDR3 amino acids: CASSSRTGGATEAFF. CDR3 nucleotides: TGTGCCAGCAGCTCGAGGACAGGGGGGGCCACTGAAGCTTTCTTT. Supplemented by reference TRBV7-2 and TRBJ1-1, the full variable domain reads GAGVSQSPSNKVTEKGKDVELRCDPISGHTALYWYRQSLGQGLEFLIYFQGNSAPDKSGLPSDRFSAERTGGSVSTLTIQRTQQEDSAVYLCASSSRTGGATEAFFGQGTRLTVV.

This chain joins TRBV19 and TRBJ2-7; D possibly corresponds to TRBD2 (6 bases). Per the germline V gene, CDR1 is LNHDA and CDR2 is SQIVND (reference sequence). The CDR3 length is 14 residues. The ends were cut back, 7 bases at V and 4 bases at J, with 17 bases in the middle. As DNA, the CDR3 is TGTGCCAGTAACCTCGGGACGGGAGTTTACGAGCAGTACTTC. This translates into CASNLGTGVYEQYF.

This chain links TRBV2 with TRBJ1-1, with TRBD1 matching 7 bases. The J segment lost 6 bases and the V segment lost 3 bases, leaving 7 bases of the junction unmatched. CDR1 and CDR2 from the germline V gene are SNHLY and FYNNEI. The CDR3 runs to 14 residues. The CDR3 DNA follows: TGTGCCAGCAGTGAGGGAACAGGGGACCCTGAAGCTTTCTTT. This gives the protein CASSEGTGDPEAFF.

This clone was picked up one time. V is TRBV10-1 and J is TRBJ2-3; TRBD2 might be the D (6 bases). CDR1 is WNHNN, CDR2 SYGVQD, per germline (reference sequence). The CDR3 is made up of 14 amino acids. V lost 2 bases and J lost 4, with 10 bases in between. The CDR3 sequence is CASSEGSGSDTQYF. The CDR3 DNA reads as TGCGCCAGCAGTGAGGGTAGCGGTTCAGATACGCAGTATTTT.

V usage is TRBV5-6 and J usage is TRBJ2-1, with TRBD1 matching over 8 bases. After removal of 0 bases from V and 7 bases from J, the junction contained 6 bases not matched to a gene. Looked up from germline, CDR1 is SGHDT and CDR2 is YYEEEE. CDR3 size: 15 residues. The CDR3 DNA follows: TGTGCCAGCAGCTTGGGGGCAGGGGGCGGGAATGAGCAGTTCTTC. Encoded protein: CASSLGAGGGNEQFF.

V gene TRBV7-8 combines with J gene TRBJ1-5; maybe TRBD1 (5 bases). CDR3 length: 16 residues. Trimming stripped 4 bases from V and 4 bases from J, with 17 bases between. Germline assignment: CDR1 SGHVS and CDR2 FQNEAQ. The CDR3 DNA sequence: TGTGCCAGCAGCTGGTTGGACACCAAACAAAATCAGCCCCAGCATTTT. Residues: CASSWLDTKQNQPQHF.

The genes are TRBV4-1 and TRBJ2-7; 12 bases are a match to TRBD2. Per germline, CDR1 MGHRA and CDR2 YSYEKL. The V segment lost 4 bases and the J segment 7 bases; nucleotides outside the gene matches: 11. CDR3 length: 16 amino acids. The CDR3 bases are TGCGCCAGCAGCCCCTCTGGACTAGCGGGGTCTAGGGAGCAGTACTTC. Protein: CASSPSGLAGSREQYF.

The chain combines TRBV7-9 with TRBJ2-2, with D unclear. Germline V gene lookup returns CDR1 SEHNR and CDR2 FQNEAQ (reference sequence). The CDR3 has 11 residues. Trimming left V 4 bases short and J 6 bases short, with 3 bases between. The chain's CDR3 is CASSSSGELFF. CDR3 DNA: TGTGCCAGCAGCTCGTCCGGGGAGCTGTTTTTT. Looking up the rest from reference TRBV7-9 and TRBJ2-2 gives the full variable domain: DTGVSQNPRHKITKRGQNVTFRCDPISEHNRLYWYRQTLGQGPEFLTYFQNEAQLEKSRLLSDRFSAERPKGSFSTLEIQRTEQGDSAMYLCASSSSGELFFGEGSRLTVL.

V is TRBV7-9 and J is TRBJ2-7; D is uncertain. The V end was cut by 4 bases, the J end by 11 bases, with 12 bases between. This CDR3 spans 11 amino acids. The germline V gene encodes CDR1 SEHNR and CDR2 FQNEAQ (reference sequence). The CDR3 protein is CASSYLTVEYF. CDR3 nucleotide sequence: TGTGCCAGCAGCTACCTAACGGTCGAGTACTTC.

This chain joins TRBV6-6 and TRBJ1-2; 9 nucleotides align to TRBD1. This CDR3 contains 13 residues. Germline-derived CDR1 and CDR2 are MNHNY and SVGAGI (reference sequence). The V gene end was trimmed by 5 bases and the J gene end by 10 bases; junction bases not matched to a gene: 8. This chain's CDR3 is CASSPTGTGNYTF. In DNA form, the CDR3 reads TGTGCCAGCAGTCCCACCGGGACAGGGAACTACACCTTC.